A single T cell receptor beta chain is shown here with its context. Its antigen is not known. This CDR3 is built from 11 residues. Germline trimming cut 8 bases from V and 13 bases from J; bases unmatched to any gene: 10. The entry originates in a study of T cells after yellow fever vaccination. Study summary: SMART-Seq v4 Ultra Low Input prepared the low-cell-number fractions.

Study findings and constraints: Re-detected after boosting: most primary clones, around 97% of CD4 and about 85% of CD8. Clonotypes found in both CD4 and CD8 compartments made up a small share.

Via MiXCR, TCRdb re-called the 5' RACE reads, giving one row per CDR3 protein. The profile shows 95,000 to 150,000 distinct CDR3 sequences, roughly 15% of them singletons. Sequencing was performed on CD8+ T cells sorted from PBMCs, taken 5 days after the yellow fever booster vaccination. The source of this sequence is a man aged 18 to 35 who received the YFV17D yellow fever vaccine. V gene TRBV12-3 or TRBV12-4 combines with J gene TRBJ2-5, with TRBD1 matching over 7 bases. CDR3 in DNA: TGTGCCAGCGGAACAGGGGCCTCTACGTACTTC. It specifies CASGTGASTYF.